These 8 T cell receptor beta chains came from one sample sequenced in a study of early stage breast cancer tumors. Generated by immunoSEQ multiplex PCR, the TCRdb table keeps only in-frame clones and is missing some. Among about 70,000 clones listed, 65% to 85% were seen once. Sequences were obtained from blood. Receptors were obtained from a person aged 40-50 years with breast cancer.

The chain employs TRBV21-1 and TRBJ1-1. TRBV21-1 is deemed a pseudogene. CDR3 size: 13 residues. The CDR3 loop is CASRKGGDTEAFF. Here the CDR3 DNA reads TGTGCCAGCAGAAAGGGTGGCGACACTGAAGCTTTCTTT.

The CDR3: CASSPSGKGWDTEAFF. The CDR3 DNA reads as TGTGCCAGCTCACCAAGCGGCAAGGGCTGGGACACTGAAGCTTTCTTT. V and J are TRBV18 and TRBJ1-1; D not resolved. V was clipped by 2 bases and J by 3 bases, with 16 bases between them. CDR1 and CDR2 (germline): KGHSH, LQKENI. This CDR3 contains 16 residues.

This clone was seen more than once but under ten times. J is TRBJ2-7 and V is TRBV20-1; perhaps D is TRBD1 or TRBD2 (5 bases each). V shed 6 bases and J shed 3 bases, with 9 bases lying between them. Germline CDR1 is DFQATT and CDR2 is SNEGSKA (reference sequence). CDR3 length: 11 residues. The CDR3 here is CSAGTHYEQYF. The CDR3 DNA follows: TGCAGTGCCGGGACCCACTACGAGCAGTACTTC.

J is TRBJ2-1 and V is TRBV9; D is possibly TRBD2 (5 bases). The CDR3 length is 12 residues. CDR1 is SGDLS, CDR2 YYNGEE, per germline. V lost 0 bases and J lost 9, with 7 bases in between. This CDR3 reads CASSVAGVEQFF. CDR3 nucleotides: TGTGCCAGCAGCGTAGCCGGGGTTGAGCAGTTCTTC.

The gene calls are TRBV19 and TRBJ1-2; no firm D call. The germline V gene has CDR1 LNHDA and CDR2 SQIVND (reference sequence). This CDR3 region has 15 residues. V dropped 5 bases and J dropped 4 bases, with 17 bases sitting between them. The CDR3 DNA reads as TGTGCCAGTAGTCCACTGTTGGGAAGTGGCTATGGCTACACCTTC. Its protein is CASSPLLGSGYGYTF.

This clone has just a few counts. This chain's CDR3 is CASSSRSNYGYTF. DNA of the CDR3: TGTGCCAGCAGTTCTAGGTCTAACTATGGCTACACCTTC. V usage is TRBV27 and J usage is TRBJ1-2; no definite D call. The V end lost 4 bases, the J end lost 0 bases, and 6 bases lay between the germline ends. The CDR3 spans 13 residues. The germline V gene has CDR1 MNHEY and CDR2 SMNVEV (reference sequence).

This chain connects TRBV5-1 to TRBJ2-4; maybe TRBD2 (5 bases). Germline V CDR1 and CDR2: SGHRS, YFSETQ. The CDR3 is 15 residues long. V was pared by 2 bases and J by 5 bases, with 14 bases between. CDR3 protein: CASSLEGFRENIQYF. Here the CDR3 DNA reads TGCGCCAGCAGCTTAGAGGGATTTAGGGAAAACATTCAGTACTTC.

The chain combines TRBV7-9 with TRBJ1-5; TRBD1 is a possible D gene (5 bases). The germline V gene has CDR1 SEHNR and CDR2 FQNEAQ (reference sequence). The CDR3 spans 16 residues. The V and J ends lost 1 base and 3 bases respectively, with 13 bases between them. The CDR3 DNA reads as TGTGCCAGCAGCTTAGTTCGGGGCGGCACCAATCAGCCCCAGCATTTT. Amino acids: CASSLVRGGTNQPQHF. Variable domain in full (rest from reference TRBV7-9 and TRBJ1-5): DTGVSQNPRHKITKRGQNVTFRCDPISEHNRLYWYRQTLGQGPEFLTYFQNEAQLEKSRLLSDRFSAERPKGSFSTLEIQRTEQGDSAMYLCASSLVRGGTNQPQHFGDGTRLSIL.